The entry below gives a single T cell receptor (beta chain) sequence along with its context. Its cognate antigen is unknown. The data were obtained in a study of shared clonotypes between healthy human individuals. Germline V gene sequence: CDR1 SQVTM, CDR2 ANQGSEA. The CDR3 spans 12 residues. V was shortened by 8 bases and J by 2 bases, with 11 bases between the two germline ends. Points from the study as a whole: Naive CD4 clonotypes overlapped across a few donors at approximately 5%.

Repertoires were generated with immunoSEQ multiplex PCR, while TCRdb's copy carries only in-frame clones and drops some. The table has roughly 1,600,000 clones, roughly 98.5% seen once. This sequence originates from a man aged 25-45 years in good health. Source material: naive CD4+ T cells sorted from blood. Subset denoted: CD45RA+ positively selected. The chain carries TRBV29-1 and TRBJ2-3; D might be TRBD2 (5 bases). DNA for the CDR3: TGCAGCTTCGACTATCACACAGATACGCAGTATTTT. Translation gives CSFDYHTDTQYF.